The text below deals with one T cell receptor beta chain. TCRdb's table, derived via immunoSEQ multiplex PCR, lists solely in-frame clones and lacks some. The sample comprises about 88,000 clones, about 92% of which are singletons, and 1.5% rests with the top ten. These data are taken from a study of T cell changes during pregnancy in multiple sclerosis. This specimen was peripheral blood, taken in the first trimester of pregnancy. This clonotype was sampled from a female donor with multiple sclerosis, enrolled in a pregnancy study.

The CDR3 spells CASSPAGTGGIYGYTF. CDR3 nucleotides: TGTGCCAGCAGTCCAGCTGGGACAGGGGGAATCTACGGCTACACCTTC. The chain uses TRBV7-9 and TRBJ1-2, with 11 positions matching TRBD1. The CDR3 runs to 16 residues. The V gene's germline CDR1 is SEHNR and CDR2 FQNEAQ (reference sequence). V was pared by 6 bases and J by 8 bases, with 14 bases of the junction left unmatched.